This TCR beta chain was sequenced for a study of cytomegalovirus exposure and HLA in healthy donors. This clone was observed a handful of times. Its antigen is not identified. The ends were cut back, 7 bases at V and 1 base at J, with 10 bases in the middle. Germline CDR1 MNHNS, CDR2 SASEGT. The CDR3 spans 13 residues. General study points: Some highly shared sequence variants likely arose as a pipeline artifact. Researchers reported in a later analysis that a missense DCLRE1C variant was tied to TCR beta V- and J-gene trimming. Of the V segments, some could not be distinguished, including TRBV6-2 and TRBV6-3, and were excluded.

PCR employed 60 Vbeta and 13 Jbeta primers. The repertoire was sequenced with immunoSEQ multiplex PCR; TCRdb's copy has only in-frame clones and lacks some. The profile shows approximately 150,000 clones, approximately 78% of them singletons. The material sequenced was PBMCs. The TCR sequence derives from a woman younger than 35 in good health and CMV-seropositive. This chain joins TRBV6-1 and TRBJ1-1; no reliable D call. In DNA, the CDR3 is TGTGCCAGCAATGGTAGCCCGAACACTGAAGCTTTCTTT. Translated, it gives CASNGSPNTEAFF.